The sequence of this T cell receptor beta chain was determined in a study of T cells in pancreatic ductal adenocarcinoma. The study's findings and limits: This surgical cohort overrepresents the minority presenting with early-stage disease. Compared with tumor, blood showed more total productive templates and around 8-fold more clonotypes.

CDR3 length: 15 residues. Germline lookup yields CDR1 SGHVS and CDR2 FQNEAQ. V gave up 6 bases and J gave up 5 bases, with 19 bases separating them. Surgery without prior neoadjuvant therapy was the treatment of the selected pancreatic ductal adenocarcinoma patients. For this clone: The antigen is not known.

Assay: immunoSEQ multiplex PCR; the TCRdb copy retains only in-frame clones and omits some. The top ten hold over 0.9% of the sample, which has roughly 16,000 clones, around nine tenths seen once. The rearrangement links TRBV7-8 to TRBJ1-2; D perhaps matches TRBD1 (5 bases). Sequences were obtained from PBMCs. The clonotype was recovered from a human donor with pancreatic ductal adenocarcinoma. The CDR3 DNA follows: TGTGCCAGCAGTCAAAGACCAGGGCTTCGGTATGGCTACACCTTC. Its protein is CASSQRPGLRYGYTF.